The 15 T cell receptor beta chains in this list originate from one sample, sequenced in a study of cytomegalovirus exposure and HLA in healthy donors. PCR involved 60 Vbeta and 13 Jbeta primers. The repertoire was sequenced with immunoSEQ multiplex PCR; TCRdb's copy has only in-frame clones and lacks some. The sample includes about 94,000 clones, about three fifths of them seen just once. The sequenced sample consisted of PBMCs. The receptors derive from a man aged 25-45 years in good health and CMV-seronegative.

The genes are TRBV15 and TRBJ1-1, with 8 bases matching TRBD1. V shed 2 bases and J 0 bases; nucleotides not matched to a gene: 8. Germline V gene sequence: CDR1 LNHNV, CDR2 YYDKDF (reference sequence). This CDR3 region has 17 residues. The CDR3 region is CATSRFPRTGLNTEAFF. The CDR3 nucleotides are TGTGCCACCAGCAGATTCCCTAGGACAGGGCTGAACACTGAAGCTTTCTTT.

This clone was counted between two and nine times. The rearrangement uses TRBV30 and TRBJ2-2, with 8 bases matching TRBD2. Germline CDR1 is GTSNPN and CDR2 is SVGIG (reference sequence). The length of the CDR3 is 16 residues. The ends lost 3 bases at V and 4 bases at J; junction bases unmatched: 10. The DNA for the CDR3 is TGTGCCTGGAGAGGTCAGCGGGAGTCTCGCACCGGGGAGCTGTTTTTT. Translating it yields CAWRGQRESRTGELFF.

The chain carries TRBV12-5 and TRBJ2-1, with TRBD2 as a possible D gene (6 bases). This CDR3 spans 14 amino acids. Trimming stripped 4 bases from V and 3 bases from J, with 10 bases between. Germline-derived CDR1 and CDR2 are LGHNT and FRNRAP. DNA of the CDR3: TGTGCTAGTGGTTCTCCGGGGGACTACAATGAGCAGTTCTTC. Translating it yields CASGSPGDYNEQFF.

The rearrangement uses TRBV2 and TRBJ1-5; possibly TRBD1 for D (5 bases). This CDR3 region has 15 residues. Germline assignment: CDR1 SNHLY and CDR2 FYNNEI. Trimming took off 1 base at V and 0 bases at J, with 7 bases between the two ends. Here the CDR3 DNA reads TGTGCCAGCAGTGAAGAGGGGTTTAGCAATCAGCCCCAGCATTTT. Translated, it gives CASSEEGFSNQPQHF.

The chain joins TRBV10-3 to TRBJ1-4, with a tentative D call TRBD1 (5 bases). With 5 bases removed from V and 4 bases from J, the gap between germline ends came to 8 bases. Looked up from germline, CDR1 is ENHRY and CDR2 is SYGVKD. The CDR3 consists of 13 residues. The CDR3 here is CAISFQGNEKLFF. The CDR3 DNA sequence: TGTGCCATCAGTTTTCAGGGTAATGAAAAACTGTTTTTT.

The chain uses TRBV15 and TRBJ2-7, with 7 bases identical to TRBD1. In germline, CDR1 is LNHNV, CDR2 YYDKDF (reference sequence). Trimming took 3 bases from V and 3 from J; bases not matched to a gene: 11. The CDR3 is 16 residues long. CDR3 amino acids: CATSRGTGTAGYEQYF. CDR3 DNA: TGTGCCACCAGCAGGGGCACCGGGACAGCTGGCTACGAGCAGTACTTC.

In its sample, this clone was seen once. The chain recombines TRBV5-1 with TRBJ2-1, with a tentative D call TRBD1 (5 bases). Germline CDR1 reads SGHRS; CDR2 reads YFSETQ. The CDR3 spans 13 residues. V was clipped by 3 bases and J by 6 bases, with 10 bases between them. The CDR3 here is CASSWGALNEQFF. The CDR3, as DNA: TGCGCCAGCAGCTGGGGCGCCCTCAATGAGCAGTTCTTC.

This chain links TRBV19 with TRBJ2-7; the D gene is possibly TRBD2 (7 bases). The germline CDR1 and CDR2 sequences are LNHDA and SQIVND (reference sequence). The V gene lost 5 bases and the J gene lost 2 bases, with 13 bases spanning the gap. The CDR3 runs 14 residues. CDR3 nucleotides: TGTGCCAGTAGTCAAAGGGGGGGAGCCTACGAGCAGTACTTC. Its translation: CASSQRGGAYEQYF.

The chain employs TRBV5-6 and TRBJ2-1; 7 positions match TRBD1. The CDR3 has 16 residues. V lost 4 bases to trimming and J lost 1 base; unmatched junction nucleotides: 8. CDR1 and CDR2 from the germline V gene are SGHDT and YYEEEE. The CDR3 DNA reads TGTGCCAGCAGCCCAAGGACAGGAACATCCTACAATGAGCAGTTCTTC. Translated: CASSPRTGTSYNEQFF.

The CDR3 sequence: CASSYPTLTGTYEQYF. The CDR3 DNA sequence: TGTGCCAGCAGTTACCCTACCTTGACAGGAACCTACGAGCAGTACTTC. V and J are TRBV6-6 and TRBJ2-7; D is possibly TRBD1 (6 bases). Germline V CDR1 and CDR2: MNHNY, SVGAGI (reference sequence). This CDR3 is 16 amino acids long. Between the trimmed V and J ends, which lost 2 bases and 2 bases, there was a span of 16 bases.

V is TRBV28 and J is TRBJ1-5; D possibly corresponds to TRBD1 (6 bases). Looked up from germline, CDR1 is MDHEN and CDR2 is SYDVKM. The V and J ends lost 2 bases and 0 bases respectively, with 14 bases between them. This CDR3 comprises 17 residues. The CDR3 DNA is TGTGCCAGCAGTTTAGGACAGATCCTATATAGCAATCAGCCCCAGCATTTT. Protein: CASSLGQILYSNQPQHF.

This clone appeared a single time. This chain uses TRBV20-1 with TRBJ2-5; D gene unclear. V dropped 2 bases and J dropped 1 base, with 2 bases sitting between them. The CDR3 is 11 amino acids. The germline V gene has CDR1 DFQATT and CDR2 SNEGSKA (reference sequence). CDR3 sequence: CSARLQETQYF. In DNA, the CDR3 is TGCAGTGCTAGACTCCAAGAGACCCAGTACTTC.

The V gene is TRBV19, the J gene TRBJ2-5, with D tentatively TRBD2 (5 bases). V was clipped by 4 bases and J by 4 bases, with 7 bases between them. CDR1 is LNHDA, CDR2 SQIVND, per germline (reference sequence). The CDR3 is made up of 12 amino acids. CDR3 sequence (DNA): TGTGCCAGTAGTAGCCGGGGAGAGACCCAGTACTTC. Residues: CASSSRGETQYF.

The V gene is TRBV27, the J gene TRBJ2-7, with 8 bases matching TRBD1. The germline CDR1 and CDR2 sequences are MNHEY and SMNVEV (reference sequence). Unmatched junction bases numbered 6, after V lost 3 bases and J lost 5 bases. CDR3 length: 14 residues. CDR3 in DNA: TGTGCCAGCAGTTTCCTGGACAGGGAAGACGAGCAGTACTTC. Its protein product is CASSFLDREDEQYF.

This clone was seen once. The genes are TRBV19 and TRBJ2-1; possibly TRBD1 for D (5 bases). The CDR3 runs 14 residues. Trimming pared 0 bases from V and 2 bases from J, leaving 5 bases between. In germline, CDR1 is LNHDA, CDR2 SQIVND (reference sequence). The CDR3, as DNA: TGTGCCAGTAGTATAGACAGGGCCTACAATGAGCAGTTCTTC. It translates to CASSIDRAYNEQFF.